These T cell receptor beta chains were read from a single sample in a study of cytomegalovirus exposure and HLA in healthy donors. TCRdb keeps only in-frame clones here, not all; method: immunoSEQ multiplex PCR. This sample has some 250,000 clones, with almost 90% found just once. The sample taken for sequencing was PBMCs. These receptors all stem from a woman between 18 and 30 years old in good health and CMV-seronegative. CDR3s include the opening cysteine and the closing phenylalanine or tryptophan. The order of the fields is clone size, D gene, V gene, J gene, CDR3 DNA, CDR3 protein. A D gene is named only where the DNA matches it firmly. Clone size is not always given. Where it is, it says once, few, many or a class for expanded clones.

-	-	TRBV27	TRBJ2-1	TGTGCCAGCAATCCCGGGACACCGTACTACAATGAGCAGTTCTTC	CASNPGTPYYNEQFF
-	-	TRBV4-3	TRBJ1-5	TGCGCCAGCAGCCAAGCGGTAAATAGCAATCAGCCCCAGCATTTT	CASSQAVNSNQPQHF
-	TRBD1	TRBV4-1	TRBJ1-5	TGCGCCAGCAGCCCGGGACAGCATAGCAATCAGCCCCAGCATTTT	CASSPGQHSNQPQHF
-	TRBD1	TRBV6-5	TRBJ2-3	TGTGCCAGCAGTTCCCTTGGATACAGGGGGTATTTT	CASSSLGYRGYF
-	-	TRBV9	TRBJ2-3	TGTGCCAGCAGCGTTGACATAACAGATACGCAGTATTTT	CASSVDITDTQYF
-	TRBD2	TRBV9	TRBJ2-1	TGTGCCAGCACCCGACTAGCGGGGGGCCTATCCTACAATGAGCAGTTCTTC	CASTRLAGGLSYNEQFF
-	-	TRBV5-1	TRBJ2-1	TGCGCCAGCAGCTTGTTGGGGGGGCTCGATGAGCAGTTCTTC	CASSLLGGLDEQFF
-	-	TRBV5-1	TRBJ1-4	TGCGCCAGCAGCTTGGATCTGGCAGGGCGAAAAGAAAAACTGTTTTTT	CASSLDLAGRKEKLFF
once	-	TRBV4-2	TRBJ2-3	TGTGCCAGCAGCCAAGAGAGTACGGCGGGAGATACGCAGTATTTT	CASSQESTAGDTQYF
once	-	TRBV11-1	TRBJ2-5	TGTGCCAGCAGCTTCGGGCAGGGTCACGAGACCCAGTACTTC	CASSFGQGHETQYF
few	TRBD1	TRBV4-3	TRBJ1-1	TGCGCCAGCAGCCCCTATGGACAGGCGAACACTGAAGCTTTCTTT	CASSPYGQANTEAFF
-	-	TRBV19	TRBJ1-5	TGTGCCAGTAGAATGGGGGGGGCCCAGCCCCAGCATTTT	CASRMGGAQPQHF
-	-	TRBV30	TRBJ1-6	TGTGCCTGCGAGGGACAACTTAATTCACCCCTCCACTTT	CACEGQLNSPLHF
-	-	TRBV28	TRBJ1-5	TGTGCCAGCAGTTTATTCGGCAGGGGAAATCAGCCCCAGCATTTT	CASSLFGRGNQPQHF
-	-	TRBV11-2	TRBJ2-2	TGTGCCAGCAGCTTCGCCGGGGAGCTGTTTTTT	CASSFAGELFF
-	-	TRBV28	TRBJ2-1	TGTGCCAGCACTGGTCGCCCCAGCTCCTACAATGAGCAGTTCTTC	CASTGRPSSYNEQFF
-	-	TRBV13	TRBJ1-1	TGTGCCAGCAGCTTAAGGGGGGGCACTGAAGCTTTCTTT	CASSLRGGTEAFF
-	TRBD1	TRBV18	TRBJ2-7	TGTGCCAGCTCACCGGGACAGGGTTTATACGAGCAGTACTTC	CASSPGQGLYEQYF
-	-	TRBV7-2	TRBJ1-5	TGTGCCAGCAGCTTAGCTGTTGGGGAGTCATCGCCCCAGCATTTT	CASSLAVGESSPQHF
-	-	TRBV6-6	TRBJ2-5	TGTGCCAACACGTCCTTTGGAGAGACCCAGTACTTC	CANTSFGETQYF
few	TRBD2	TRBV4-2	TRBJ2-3	TGTGCCAGCAGCCAAGAGGATGCGGGGGGGCTAGATACGCAGTATTTT	CASSQEDAGGLDTQYF
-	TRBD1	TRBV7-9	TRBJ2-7	TGTGCCAGCAAGGAGGAAGGGGGCCCCTACGAGCAGTACTTC	CASKEEGGPYEQYF
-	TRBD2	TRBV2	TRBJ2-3	TGTGCCAGCAGTATGCTAGCGGGGGTACAAAATACGCAGTATTTT	CASSMLAGVQNTQYF
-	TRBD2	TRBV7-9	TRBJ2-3	TGTGCCAGCAGCTTAAGTTGGCTAGCGGGGGGGAGAGGCACAGATACGCAGTATTTT	CASSLSWLAGGRGTDTQYF
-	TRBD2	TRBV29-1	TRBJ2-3	TGCAGCGTTCGGCGACTAGCGGAGAGCACAGATACGCAGTATTTT	CSVRRLAESTDTQYF
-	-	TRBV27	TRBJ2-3	TGTGCCAGCAGATCTAGCACAGATACGCAGTATTTT	CASRSSTDTQYF
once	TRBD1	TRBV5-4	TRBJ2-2	TGTGCCAGCAGCTTGTTACAGGGGGCCGGGGAGCTGTTTTTT	CASSLLQGAGELFF
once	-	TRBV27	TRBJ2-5	TGTGCCAGCCACGAACTCGGGAGACAAGAGACCCAGTACTTC	CASHELGRQETQYF
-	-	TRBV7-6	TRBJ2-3	TGTGCCAGCAGCCTCGGGAGAAACACAGATACGCAGTATTTT	CASSLGRNTDTQYF
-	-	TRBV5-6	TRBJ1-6	TGTGCCAGCAGCCTGGGACAACGCTCCTATAATTCACCCCTCCACTTT	CASSLGQRSYNSPLHF
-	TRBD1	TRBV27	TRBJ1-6	TGTGCCAGCAGTCTGGGACAGGGTAATTCACCCCTCCACTTT	CASSLGQGNSPLHF
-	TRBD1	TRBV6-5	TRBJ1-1	TGTGCCAGCAGTACCCGGGACAGTACGTCTGAAGCTTTCTTT	CASSTRDSTSEAFF
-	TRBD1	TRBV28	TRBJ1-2	TGTGCCAGCAGTCTCGGGACAGGGGATGGCTACACCTTC	CASSLGTGDGYTF
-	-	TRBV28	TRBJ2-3	TGTGCCAGCAGTGCTGACAAAAGCACAGATACGCAGTATTTT	CASSADKSTDTQYF
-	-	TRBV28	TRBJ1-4	TGTGCCAGCAGTCGCCGACAAGCAGCAACTAATGAAAAACTGTTTTTT	CASSRRQAATNEKLFF
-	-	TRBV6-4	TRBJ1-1	TGTGCCAGCAGTGAAGTAACAGAGAACACTGAAGCTTTCTTT	CASSEVTENTEAFF
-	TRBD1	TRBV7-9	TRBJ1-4	TGTGCCAGCAGCTTAGTCGGCAGGGGGGCTGAAAAACTGTTTTTT	CASSLVGRGAEKLFF
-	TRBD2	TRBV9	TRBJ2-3	TGTGCCAGCAGCCCGACTAGCGGGGGGGCAGGGACGCAGTATTTT	CASSPTSGGAGTQYF
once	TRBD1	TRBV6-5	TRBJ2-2	TGTGCCAGCAGTCCTCAGGGGGCTGACGGGGAGCTGTTTTTT	CASSPQGADGELFF
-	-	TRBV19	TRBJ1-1	TGTGCCAGCAGACGGGACACTGAAGCTTTCTTT	CASRRDTEAFF